What follows are 24 T cell receptor beta chains derived from one specimen sequenced in a study of sequential checkpoint blockade in melanoma (dated by TCRdb to between 2018 and 2021). In light of the paper, this sample's treatment or condition label describes: randomized to nivolumab then ipilimumab (arm A) or the reverse (arm B). The library was built by means of the immunoSEQ multiplex PCR assay. Imported from immuneACCESS, the table was reduced by TCRdb to in-frame sequences with V and J called. These copies leave out some clones; in studies compared against another copy, an unresolved V gene accounts for under half, and the cause of the remainder is not known. Present in this sample are some 220 clones, roughly 24% of which were seen just once. In total, the top ten clones hold 8.9% of the sample. This sample comprised tumor tissue (inferred from file names), obtained from a patient given nivolumab and ipilimumab in sequence. The receptor source for this set is a human donor with melanoma.

The chain has TRBV6-9 and TRBJ2-1, with 8 bases identical to TRBD2. After removal of 7 bases from V and 1 base from J, the junction contained 6 bases not matched to a gene. The CDR3 totals 15 residues. The V gene's germline CDR1 is MNHGY and CDR2 SVAAGI. In nucleotides, the CDR3 is TGTGCCAGCATTCAACTAGCGGCGTCCTACAATGAGCAGTTCTTC. Translated: CASIQLAASYNEQFF.

This clone appeared a few times. The genes are TRBV28 and TRBJ2-7; tentatively, D is TRBD2 (5 bases). The CDR3 runs to 16 residues. Germline CDR1 is MDHEN and CDR2 is SYDVKM. The ends were cut back, 5 bases at V and 0 bases at J, with 17 bases in the middle. This CDR3 reads CASSGAGRASSYEQYF. CDR3 sequence (DNA): TGTGCCAGCAGTGGCGCGGGTCGGGCCAGCTCCTACGAGCAGTACTTC.

In its sample, this clone ranks as large. V and J are TRBV1 and TRBJ1-2. TRBV1 is a known pseudogene. The CDR3 length is 14 residues. The CDR3 spells CTSREEHGLEGYTF. The CDR3 DNA sequence: TGCACCAGCAGGGAGGAACACGGCCTAGAGGGCTACACCTTC.

This clone was counted a few times. The chain has TRBV11-3 and TRBJ1-5; D call uncertain. CDR3 length equals 16 residues. Trimming stripped 5 bases from V and 2 bases from J, with 16 bases between. Germline V lookup: CDR1 SGHNT, CDR2 YENEEA. The CDR3 coding sequence is TGTGCCAGCAGCGATTGGTCGGTATCTGGCAATCAGCCCCAGCATTTT. Its protein is CASSDWSVSGNQPQHF.

This rearrangement joins TRBV6-8 to TRBJ2-1; 7 nucleotides align to TRBD2. Trimming cost V 8 bases and J 6 bases; bases outside gene matches: 10. The germline V gene has CDR1 MNHGY and CDR2 SAAAGT. The CDR3 runs 14 residues. The CDR3 sequence: CASQGVAGLNEQFF. In DNA form, the CDR3 reads TGTGCCAGCCAAGGGGTAGCGGGCCTCAATGAGCAGTTCTTC.

The chain employs TRBV10-3 and TRBJ2-1; D ambiguous. Germline V lookup: CDR1 ENHRY, CDR2 SYGVKD. This CDR3 contains 12 residues. V lost 0 bases and J 3 bases, leaving 0 bases between the germline ends. For the CDR3, the DNA is TGTGCCATCAGTGAGTCCTACAATGAGCAGTTCTTC. Translating gives CAISESYNEQFF.

This clone was counted a few times. The chain is built from TRBV30 and TRBJ2-6; no reliable D call. The CDR3 is 16 residues long. Germline V gene sequence: CDR1 GTSNPN, CDR2 SVGIG (reference sequence). V lost 0 bases and J 0 bases, leaving 9 bases between the germline ends. CDR3 residues: CAWSVVSSSGANVLTF. The CDR3 region has the DNA TGTGCCTGGAGTGTTGTCTCTAGCTCTGGGGCCAACGTCCTGACTTTC. Complete variable domain (other parts from reference TRBV30 and TRBJ2-6): SQTIHQWPATLVQPVGSPLSLECTVEGTSNPNLYWYRQAAGRGLQLLFYSVGIGQISSEVPQNLSASRPQDRQFILSSKKLLLSDSGFYLCAWSVVSSSGANVLTFGAGSRLTVL.

This clone appeared a few times. The V gene is TRBV6-8, the J gene TRBJ1-5, with TRBD1 identical over 9 bases. CDR1 MNHGY and CDR2 SAAAGT come from the germline V gene. This CDR3 comprises 15 residues. Trimming at V came to 6 bases and at J to 4 bases, leaving 7 bases not matched to a gene. Here the CDR3 reads CASSQTGGSNQPQHF. The CDR3, as DNA: TGTGCCAGCAGCCAGACAGGGGGTAGTAATCAGCCCCAGCATTTT.

Relative to its sample, this clone is large (0.1 to 1%). This chain links TRBV11-3 with TRBJ1-2; 7 bases match TRBD1. The J segment lost 5 bases and the V segment lost 0 bases, leaving 9 bases of the junction unmatched. CDR1 is SGHNT, CDR2 YENEEA, per germline. This CDR3 region has 16 residues. CDR3 protein: CASSLDRDRFYYGYTF. The CDR3 DNA reads TGTGCCAGCAGCTTAGATCGGGACAGATTTTATTATGGCTACACCTTC.

The chain uses TRBV5-1 and TRBJ1-1; 10 nucleotides agree with TRBD1. The J segment lost 4 bases and the V segment lost 0 bases, leaving 3 bases of the junction unmatched. This CDR3 region has 15 residues. CDR1 is SGHRS, CDR2 YFSETQ, per germline. CDR3 in DNA: TGCGCCAGCAGCTTGGTTGGGACAGGGGCCACTGAAGCTTTCTTT. It encodes CASSLVGTGATEAFF.

This clone was seen a handful of times. The V call is TRBV30, the J call TRBJ1-1; D is unresolved. The CDR3 spans 13 residues. V was trimmed by 2 bases and J by 3 bases, leaving 10 bases between them. Germline loops: CDR1 GTSNPN, CDR2 SVGIG (reference sequence). CDR3 sequence (DNA): TGTGCCTGGAGTTTGCAGAGACACACTGAAGCTTTCTTT. The encoded protein is CAWSLQRHTEAFF. Together with reference TRBV30 and TRBJ1-1, the CDR3 gives the full variable domain: SQTIHQWPATLVQPVGSPLSLECTVEGTSNPNLYWYRQAAGRGLQLLFYSVGIGQISSEVPQNLSASRPQDRQFILSSKKLLLSDSGFYLCAWSLQRHTEAFFGQGTRLTVV.

This clone was recorded a few times. The chain carries TRBV10-2 and TRBJ2-3, with TRBD1 matching over 8 bases. The CDR3 has 19 residues. The germline CDR1 and CDR2 sequences are WSHSY and SAAADI. J was trimmed by 4 bases and V by 3 bases; bases with no gene match: 18. The CDR3 is CASSEGQGAWRSTADTQYF. In DNA form, the CDR3 reads TGCGCCAGCAGTGAAGGGCAGGGGGCCTGGAGATCGACCGCAGATACGCAGTATTTT.

The chain carries TRBV30 and TRBJ1-5; D not resolved. From germline, CDR1 is GTSNPN and CDR2 SVGIG (reference sequence). V was cut by 0 bases and J by 5 bases, with 8 bases left in between. The CDR3 contains 13 residues. In DNA, the CDR3 is TGTGCCTGGAGTGTGGGCTCCGATCAGCCCCAGCATTTT. This sequence encodes CAWSVGSDQPQHF.

The chain employs TRBV12-5 and TRBJ2-3; D remains ambiguous. The germline V gene has CDR1 LGHNT and CDR2 FRNRAP. The ends were cut back, 7 bases at V and 0 bases at J, with 5 bases in the middle. CDR3 size: 12 residues. CDR3 region: CASDSSTDTQYF. The CDR3 DNA is TGTGCTAGTGATTCAAGCACAGATACGCAGTATTTT.

With regard to this clone: One end of the junction does not line up with germline, which may come from a read error. This chain joins TRBV19 and TRBJ2-2; no reliable D call. From germline, CDR1 is LNHDA and CDR2 SQIVND (reference sequence). The length of the CDR3 is 12 residues. CDR3 loop: CASNINTGELFF. Written as DNA, the CDR3 is TGTGCCAGTAATATAAACACCGGGGAGCTGTTTTTT. The entire variable domain, with the rest obtained from reference TRBV19 and TRBJ2-2, is as follows: DGGITQSPKYLFRKEGQNVTLSCEQNLNHDAMYWYRQDPGQGLRLIYYSQIVNDFQKGDIAEGYSVSREKKESFPLTVTSAQKNPTAFYLCASNINTGELFFGEGSRLTVL.

The chain links TRBV11-3 to TRBJ2-5, with D uncertain. Looked up from germline, CDR1 is SGHNT and CDR2 is YENEEA. This CDR3 has 14 residues. Trimming took off 6 bases at V and 7 bases at J, with 18 bases between the two ends. CDR3 sequence reads: CASSAEVGRGTQYF. For the CDR3, the DNA is TGTGCCAGCAGTGCCGAGGTCGGGCGCGGGACCCAGTACTTC.

The chain carries TRBV6-8 and TRBJ1-6; D call uncertain. Between the trimmed V and J ends, which lost 6 bases and 10 bases, there was a span of 16 bases. Per germline, CDR1 MNHGY and CDR2 SAAAGT. There are 14 residues in the CDR3. CDR3: CASRADRSLSPLHF. In DNA form, the CDR3 reads TGTGCCAGCAGAGCTGACCGTTCGTTATCACCCCTCCACTTT.

This clone was counted a few times. The V and J genes are TRBV28 and TRBJ1-2; 8 positions match TRBD1. V shed 3 bases, J shed 0 bases, and the junction held 9 bases outside the gene matches. CDR1 and CDR2 from the germline V gene are MDHEN and SYDVKM. The CDR3 extends over 17 amino acids. The CDR3 coding sequence is TGTGCCAGCAGTTTCCCGACAGGGGATCAAGCTAACTATGGCTACACCTTC. Translation gives CASSFPTGDQANYGYTF.

The chain has TRBV11-3 and TRBJ2-6; D gene uncertain. Germline CDR1 is SGHNT and CDR2 is YENEEA. V gave up 4 bases and J gave up 0 bases, with 7 bases separating them. CDR3 size: 15 residues. Written as DNA, the CDR3 is TGTGCCAGCAGCTCCCGGGTCTCTGGGGCCAACGTCCTGACTTTC. Translation: CASSSRVSGANVLTF.

The chain links TRBV6-8 to TRBJ2-7, with TRBD1 matching over 10 bases. The germline V gene encodes CDR1 MNHGY and CDR2 SAAAGT. Germline trimming cut 6 bases from V and 6 bases from J; bases unmatched to any gene: 11. This CDR3 region has 15 residues. In DNA, the CDR3 is TGTGCCAGCAGGTTGCCGGGACAGGGGATCCTCGAGCAGTACTTC. Encoded protein: CASRLPGQGILEQYF.

This clone is classed as large (0.1 to 1%). The chain links TRBV6-8 to TRBJ2-7; TRBD1 matches 7 bases. Trimming took 2 bases from V and 1 from J; bases not matched to a gene: 5. The CDR3 sequence is 15 residues long. CDR1 is MNHGY and CDR2 is SAAAGT in the germline V gene. The chain's CDR3 is CASSYRAQGSYEQYF. For the CDR3, the DNA is TGTGCCAGCAGTTACCGCGCACAGGGGTCCTACGAGCAGTACTTC.

The rearrangement joins TRBV23-1 to TRBJ1-1; D call uncertain. TRBV23-1 is filed as an ORF, its function uncertain. The CDR3 covers 13 residues. V dropped 6 bases and J dropped 7 bases, with 15 bases sitting between them. This CDR3 is CASSLADLNEAFF. In DNA form, the CDR3 reads TGCGCCAGCAGCTTGGCCGACCTTAATGAAGCTTTCTTT.

This clone came up a few times. The V gene is TRBV11-3, the J gene TRBJ2-7; perhaps TRBD1 as D (5 bases). The CDR3 extends over 15 amino acids. The germline V gene has CDR1 SGHNT and CDR2 YENEEA. The V and J ends lost 7 bases and 2 bases respectively, with 18 bases between them. The CDR3 here is CASNLRQGNTYEQYF. The DNA of the CDR3 is TGTGCCAGCAACTTGCGGCAGGGTAATACCTACGAGCAGTACTTC. Supplemented by reference TRBV11-3 and TRBJ2-7, the full variable domain reads EAGVVQSPRYKIIEKKQPVAFWCNPISGHNTLYWYLQNLGQGPELLIRYENEEAVDDSQLPKDRFSAERLKGVDSTLKIQPAELGDSAVYLCASNLRQGNTYEQYFGPGTRLTVT.

This clone has only a few counts. The rearrangement uses TRBV28 and TRBJ1-1; D remains unclear. The germline CDR1 and CDR2 sequences are MDHEN and SYDVKM. This CDR3 region has 13 residues. The V end lost 3 bases, the J end lost 5 bases, and 10 bases lay between the germline ends. In DNA, the CDR3 is TGTGCCAGCAGTTTTGCTGCGGGGACTGAAGCTTTCTTT. Translation: CASSFAAGTEAFF.